Below, 28 T cell receptor beta chains from the same sample are listed, as sequenced in a study of T cell changes during pregnancy in multiple sclerosis (dated by TCRdb to about 2019). Library preparation employed the immunoSEQ multiplex PCR assay. As stored in TCRdb, this immuneACCESS dataset retains in-frame rearrangements with V and J assigned. A fraction of the clones does not appear; measured against another copy, unresolved V genes explain less than half of the discrepancy, and the remainder lacks a known reason. In all, the sample holds around 99,000 clones, and approximately 92% of those were seen once. About 3% of the sample lies in the top ten. The material was peripheral blood, obtained in the first trimester of pregnancy. The receptors shown here come from a female donor with multiple sclerosis, enrolled in a pregnancy study.

The table lists this clone with a count of one. J is TRBJ2-7 and V is TRBV20-1; no reliable D call. CDR3 length: 11 residues. CDR1 and CDR2 (germline): DFQATT, SNEGSKA (reference sequence). V lost 3 bases, J lost 6 bases, and 9 bases lay in between. CDR3 sequence reads: CSASPGAEQYF. The CDR3 DNA reads TGCAGTGCTAGTCCAGGTGCCGAGCAGTACTTC.

This chain links TRBV5-4 with TRBJ2-7, with 9 bases that match TRBD2. The CDR3 contains 16 residues. Germline CDR1 reads SGHNT; CDR2 reads YYREEE (reference sequence). With 3 bases clipped from V and 4 bases from J, the junction kept 11 bases outside the gene matches. The CDR3 here is CASSSGGLAGNYEQYF. The CDR3 DNA is TGTGCCAGCAGCTCGGGGGGGCTAGCGGGAAATTACGAGCAGTACTTC.

DNA of the CDR3: TGTGCCAGCAGCGTCGGGACTAGACGCACAGATACGCAGTATTTT. It encodes CASSVGTRRTDTQYF. The chain employs TRBV11-3 and TRBJ2-3, with 8 positions matching TRBD2. The CDR3 spans 15 residues. J lost 1 base, V lost 5 bases, and 5 bases had no gene match. Per the germline V gene, CDR1 is SGHNT and CDR2 is YENEEA.

V usage is TRBV15 and J usage is TRBJ2-5; 7 bases match TRBD2. Trimming at V came to 0 bases and at J to 5 bases, leaving 18 bases not matched to a gene. CDR1 and CDR2 from the germline V gene are LNHNV and YYDKDF (reference sequence). The CDR3 extends over 19 amino acids. CDR3 in DNA: TGTGCCACCAGCAGAGATAGCGTAGCGGGCTACCTCCTGGGGGAGACCCAGTACTTC. Its protein product is CATSRDSVAGYLLGETQYF.

This chain connects TRBV7-9 to TRBJ2-1; possible D gene TRBD2, 6 bases. Looked up from germline, CDR1 is SEHNR and CDR2 is FQNEAQ (reference sequence). There are 16 residues in the CDR3. V was pared by 6 bases and J by 5 bases, with 20 bases between. CDR3 nucleotides: TGTGCCAGCAGTCAGCGACTAGTTCCTAGCGACAATGAGCAGTTCTTC. Encoded protein: CASSQRLVPSDNEQFF.

The chain couples TRBV28 to TRBJ1-1; D possibly corresponds to TRBD1 (5 bases). CDR1 and CDR2 (germline): MDHEN, SYDVKM. Between the trimmed V and J ends, which lost 6 bases and 5 bases, there was a span of 16 bases. This CDR3 comprises 14 residues. In nucleotides, the CDR3 is TGTGCCAGCAGGGTAGGGGCCCTTGGGACTGAAGCTTTCTTT. Amino acids: CASRVGALGTEAFF.

This chain links TRBV19 with TRBJ1-5, with a weak D call TRBD1 (6 bases). This CDR3 is built from 15 residues. Germline assignment: CDR1 LNHDA and CDR2 SQIVND (reference sequence). The V end was cut by 3 bases, the J end by 3 bases, with 12 bases between. This chain's CDR3 is CASSMNRVDNQPQHF. CDR3 nucleotides: TGTGCCAGTAGTATGAACAGGGTAGACAATCAGCCCCAGCATTTT.

This rearrangement joins TRBV5-5 to TRBJ1-5, with 7 bases fitting TRBD1. Germline V CDR1 and CDR2: SGHKS, YYEKEE (reference sequence). This CDR3 comprises 17 residues. With 5 bases clipped from V and 4 bases from J, the junction kept 15 bases outside the gene matches. The CDR3 nucleotides are TGTGCCAGCAGTCCCTCGGGGACAGCAACTCCAAATCAGCCCCAGCATTTT. Translation gives CASSPSGTATPNQPQHF.

This chain links TRBV6-5 with TRBJ2-2, with unresolved D. V was cut by 2 bases and J by 4 bases, with 8 bases left in between. The germline CDR1 and CDR2 sequences are MNHEY and SVGAGI. CDR3 length: 14 residues. The CDR3 loop reads CASSYRVRTGELFF. CDR3 DNA sequence: TGTGCCAGCAGTTACAGAGTTCGCACCGGGGAGCTGTTTTTT.

This chain uses TRBV21-1 with TRBJ1-2; the table calls TRBD1, which could not be checked here. TRBV21-1 has pseudogene status. The CDR3 has 17 amino acids. The CDR3 bases are TGTGCCAGCAGCAAAGAGGTTTATAGGGACAGGGGCCATGGCTACACCTTC. Translation gives CASSKEVYRDRGHGYTF.

This clone was seen just once. V is TRBV28 and J is TRBJ1-1; perhaps TRBD1 as D (5 bases). The V gene lost 8 bases and the J gene lost 2 bases, with 12 bases spanning the gap. In germline, CDR1 is MDHEN, CDR2 SYDVKM. CDR3 length equals 13 residues. CDR3 loop: CASLGGTNTEAFF. The CDR3, as DNA: TGTGCCAGCCTCGGGGGGACTAACACTGAAGCTTTCTTT.

The chain employs TRBV10-3 and TRBJ2-7; 10 nucleotides line up with TRBD1. The CDR3 has 14 residues. Germline CDR1 is ENHRY and CDR2 is SYGVKD. V shed 8 bases, J shed 2 bases, and the junction held 6 bases outside the gene matches. The CDR3 DNA reads TGTGCCATCCGGGTCGGACAGGGGGCCTACGAGCAGTACTTC. Amino acid sequence: CAIRVGQGAYEQYF.

The chain joins TRBV5-1 to TRBJ2-1, with D uncertain. Trimming removed 3 bases at V and 6 bases at J, with 7 bases between. The CDR3 totals 12 residues. Germline V CDR1 and CDR2: SGHRS, YFSETQ. CDR3 nucleotide sequence: TGCGCCAGCAGCTGGCCGGGCAATGAGCAGTTCTTC. Amino acids: CASSWPGNEQFF.

This chain joins TRBV2 and TRBJ2-1, with TRBD2 matching over 14 bases. This CDR3 has 17 residues. Unmatched junction bases numbered 5, after V lost 3 bases and J lost 4 bases. CDR1 and CDR2 (germline): SNHLY, FYNNEI. The CDR3 nucleotides are TGTGCCAGCAGTGACGCCGGGACTAGCGGGAGATACAATGAGCAGTTCTTC. It translates to CASSDAGTSGRYNEQFF. Variable domain in full (rest from reference TRBV2 and TRBJ2-1): EPEVTQTPSHQVTQMGQEVILRCVPISNHLYFYWYRQILGQKVEFLVSFYNNEISEKSEIFDDQFSVERPDGSNFTLKIRSTKLEDSAMYFCASSDAGTSGRYNEQFFGPGTRLTVL.

V gene TRBV6-4 combines with J gene TRBJ2-1; 9 bases map to TRBD1. Germline V gene data show CDR1 as MRHNA and CDR2 as SNTAGT. V trimming: 5 bases; J trimming: 8 bases; junction bases outside the gene matches: 10. This CDR3 contains 15 residues. CDR3 residues: CASSPNHRGLHEQFF. CDR3 DNA: TGTGCCAGCAGTCCGAACCACAGGGGGCTCCATGAGCAGTTCTTC.

The V gene is TRBV5-4, the J gene TRBJ2-7; the D gene is possibly TRBD2 (5 bases). From germline, CDR1 is SGHNT and CDR2 YYREEE (reference sequence). This CDR3 spans 15 amino acids. The V end lost 1 base, the J end lost 3 bases, and 14 bases lay between the germline ends. The CDR3 loop reads CASSLNRVGNYEQYF. The CDR3 DNA is TGTGCCAGCAGCTTGAACCGGGTCGGGAACTACGAGCAGTACTTC.

The chain employs TRBV29-1 and TRBJ1-1; no firm D call. Germline loops: CDR1 SQVTM, CDR2 ANQGSEA. The V end lost 0 bases, the J end lost 10 bases, and 6 bases lay between the germline ends. The CDR3 length is 10 residues. Here the CDR3 reads CSVEDSGAFF. CDR3 nucleotide sequence: TGCAGCGTTGAAGATAGTGGAGCTTTCTTT.

The chain has TRBV4-3 and TRBJ2-3; 9 positions match TRBD2. This CDR3 contains 15 residues. V gave up 3 bases and J gave up 2 bases; unmatched junction bases: 3. Germline-derived CDR1 and CDR2 are LGHNA and YSLEER. The CDR3 sequence: CASSQTSGYTDTQYF. Here the CDR3 DNA reads TGCGCCAGCAGCCAGACTAGCGGTTACACAGATACGCAGTATTTT.

The rearrangement joins TRBV30 to TRBJ2-3; 9 bases line up with TRBD2. Unmatched junction bases numbered 6, after V lost 2 bases and J lost 6 bases. This CDR3 has 14 amino acids. CDR1 is GTSNPN, CDR2 SVGIG, per germline (reference sequence). CDR3 protein: CAWSISGRWDTQYF. CDR3 nucleotides: TGTGCCTGGAGTATTAGCGGGAGATGGGATACGCAGTATTTT.

This clone was observed a single time. The rearrangement links TRBV29-1 to TRBJ2-1; 10 bases match TRBD1. The CDR3 sequence is 14 residues long. CDR1 SQVTM and CDR2 ANQGSEA come from the germline V gene. Trimming took 7 bases from V and 9 from J; bases not matched to a gene: 12. The CDR3 DNA reads TGCAGCGCGGACCGGGACAGGGGATCCTCTGAGCAGTTCTTC. It is translated as CSADRDRGSSEQFF.

The gene calls are TRBV14 and TRBJ2-7; 12 nucleotides agree with TRBD2. The CDR3 covers 16 residues. Trimming removed 6 bases from V and 3 bases from J; junction bases left unmatched: 9. Germline CDR1 reads SGHDN; CDR2 reads FVKESK. For the CDR3, the DNA is TGTGCCAGCAGTCTAGCGGGAGGGTGGAGTGGCTACGAGCAGTACTTC. It translates to CASSLAGGWSGYEQYF.

V and J are TRBV7-2 and TRBJ2-5; 9 bases fit TRBD1. V dropped 2 bases and J dropped 2; count of bases not matched to a gene: 12. CDR3 length: 18 amino acids. From germline, CDR1 is SGHTA and CDR2 FQGNSA. The CDR3 DNA reads TGTGCCAGCAGCTTAAGGTCCGGGACAGGGTATCTACAAGAGACCCAGTACTTC. Its translation is CASSLRSGTGYLQETQYF.

Of note for this clone: Within the sample, other DNA sequences also encode this same CDR3. The chain employs TRBV29-1 and TRBJ2-7; D remains unclear. Trimming cost V 6 bases and J 3 bases, with 9 bases left between them. This CDR3 comprises 11 residues. Germline V gene data show CDR1 as SQVTM and CDR2 as ANQGSEA. This chain's CDR3 is CSVVRGYEQYF. In DNA, the CDR3 is TGCAGCGTGGTTAGAGGCTACGAGCAGTACTTC.

J is TRBJ1-5 and V is TRBV7-8; D is uncertain. This CDR3 region has 15 residues. CDR1 SGHVS and CDR2 FQNEAQ come from the germline V gene. V lost 1 base and J lost 1, with 8 bases in between. The CDR3 spells CASSLGGFSNQPQHF. For the CDR3, the DNA is TGTGCCAGCAGCTTAGGCGGGTTCAGCAATCAGCCCCAGCATTTT.

This chain links TRBV5-6 with TRBJ2-7; D not resolved. Trimming stripped 3 bases from V and 3 bases from J, with 7 bases between. The CDR3 extends over 12 amino acids. Per germline, CDR1 SGHDT and CDR2 YYEEEE. The CDR3 reads CASSSLSYEQYF. CDR3 DNA: TGTGCCAGCAGCTCGCTCAGCTACGAGCAGTACTTC.

The V and J genes are TRBV5-1 and TRBJ2-1; 8 bases are a match to TRBD2. The CDR3 sequence is 15 residues long. V trimming: 2 bases; J trimming: 10 bases; junction bases outside the gene matches: 11. Germline values: CDR1 SGHRS, CDR2 YFSETQ. The CDR3 loop is CASSFRAGEGLEQFF. The CDR3 region has the DNA TGCGCCAGCAGCTTTAGAGCGGGAGAGGGTTTGGAGCAGTTCTTC.

The genes are TRBV28 and TRBJ1-4; 7 bases match TRBD1. CDR1 and CDR2 from the germline V gene are MDHEN and SYDVKM. The CDR3 covers 16 residues. Trimming took 3 bases from V and 7 from J; bases not matched to a gene: 11. The CDR3 is CASSLTGFSPSEKLFF. CDR3 nucleotides: TGTGCCAGCAGTTTGACAGGGTTCTCACCTAGTGAAAAACTGTTTTTT.

The V call is TRBV18, the J call TRBJ1-1, with D uncertain. The germline CDR1 and CDR2 sequences are KGHSH and LQKENI. Deletions cut 2 bases from V and 6 bases from J, with 7 bases between. This CDR3 comprises 12 residues. In nucleotides, the CDR3 is TGTGCCAGCTCACCAGGCAGCGCTGAAGCTTTCTTT. It yields the protein CASSPGSAEAFF.